Presented here are 24 T cell receptor beta chains from one specimen sequenced in a study of post-analysis software for immune sequencing data. General observations from the study: Patients used roughly five TRBV segments, including TRBV5-6, TRBV5-1 and TRBV20-1, more often than controls.

Unique molecular identifiers were built into the TCR beta cDNA libraries. TCRdb used MiXCR to reprocess the PCR reads, holding one entry per CDR3 protein. The top ten hold 0.55% to 0.65% of the sample, which has hundreds of thousands of distinct CDR3 sequences, 30% seen once. These receptors have no identified antigens. The sequenced sample consisted of blood. The receptors were sampled from a girl between 5 and 17 years old with multiple sclerosis.

Many counts were recorded for this clonotype. The chain couples TRBV10-3 to TRBJ2-4; 7 bases agree with TRBD2. Per the germline V gene, CDR1 is ENHRY and CDR2 is SYGVKD. CDR3 length: 14 residues. The junction had 9 bases not matched to a gene; V was cut back by 10 bases and J by 3 bases. The CDR3 DNA sequence: TGTGCCACACTGGGAGGGCATGGCAAAAACATTCAGTACTTC. Translation: CATLGGHGKNIQYF.

A note on this clonotype: Germline and junction disagree at one end, which may indicate a read error. This rearrangement joins TRBV7-9 to TRBJ2-3, with D possibly TRBD2 on 6 matching bases. CDR3 length: 13 amino acids. Germline assignment: CDR1 SEHNR and CDR2 FQNEAQ (reference sequence). The CDR3 loop reads CTSSVPGGTAQYF. CDR3 DNA: TGTACCAGCAGCGTCCCCGGAGGGACCGCGCAGTATTTT.

This clonotype has just a few counts. In DNA, the CDR3 is TGCAGTGCCACTAAGACTAGCGGGAGGGCAAATACGCAGTATTTT. Protein sequence: CSATKTSGRANTQYF. The gene calls are TRBV20-1 and TRBJ2-3; the match to TRBD2 covers 14 bases. Germline CDR1 DFQATT, CDR2 SNEGSKA (reference sequence). CDR3 length: 15 residues. Trimming at V came to 6 bases and at J to 7 bases, leaving 9 bases not matched to a gene.

This clonotype was seen a few times. The chain combines TRBV6-5 with TRBJ1-4; D perhaps matches TRBD1 (5 bases). Deletions cut 2 bases from V and 4 bases from J, with 8 bases between. Germline CDR1 MNHEY, CDR2 SVGAGI. The CDR3 covers 14 residues. CDR3 amino acids: CASSYQGSNEKLFF. The CDR3 coding sequence is TGTGCCAGCAGTTACCAGGGCAGTAATGAAAAACTGTTTTTT.

This clonotype was observed a handful of times. The chain carries TRBV12-3 or TRBV12-4 and TRBJ2-1; D uncertain. This CDR3 has 13 residues. Between the trimmed V and J ends, which lost 6 bases and 7 bases, there was a span of 13 bases. The CDR3 DNA follows: TGTGCCAGCAGCACCGACCCGCCGAATGAGCAGTTCTTC. Protein product: CASSTDPPNEQFF.

The genes are TRBV20-1 and TRBJ2-7; D possibly corresponds to TRBD2 (6 bases). This CDR3 has 17 amino acids. The germline V gene encodes CDR1 DFQATT and CDR2 SNEGSKA (reference sequence). Trimming took off 6 bases at V and 3 bases at J, with 27 bases between the two ends. As DNA, the CDR3 is TGCAGTGCCCCCCCAGTACGAGGGAGGAGCCACTTCTACGAGCAGTACTTC. It is translated as CSAPPVRGRSHFYEQYF.

This clonotype has only a few counts. The chain uses TRBV5-1 and TRBJ2-5; 8 nucleotides line up with TRBD1. Germline assignment: CDR1 SGHRS and CDR2 YFSETQ. Germline trimming cut 0 bases from V and 4 bases from J; bases unmatched to any gene: 8. The CDR3 has 16 residues. The CDR3 DNA is TGCGCCAGCAGCTTGGGGCCGGACAGGGTTGGAGAGACCCAGTACTTC. This sequence encodes CASSLGPDRVGETQYF.

This chain uses TRBV20-1 with TRBJ2-1; possibly TRBD1 or TRBD2 for D (5 bases each). The CDR3 runs to 15 residues. CDR1 is DFQATT, CDR2 SNEGSKA, per germline (reference sequence). Between the trimmed V and J ends, which lost 4 bases and 0 bases, there was a span of 13 bases. DNA of the CDR3: TGCAGTGCTACAAAACCAGGGAGCTCCTACAATGAGCAGTTCTTC. Protein sequence: CSATKPGSSYNEQFF.

This clonotype was counted between two and nine times. The chain couples TRBV6-5 to TRBJ2-1; D is possibly TRBD2 (5 bases). Germline V gene data show CDR1 as MNHEY and CDR2 as SVGAGI. This CDR3 is built from 13 residues. Trimming shortened V by 0 bases and J by 9 bases, and 9 bases separated the two germline ends. The CDR3 bases are TGTGCCAGCAGTTACTCGATCGCGGGTGAGCAGTTCTTC. Translated: CASSYSIAGEQFF.

This clonotype was counted a few times. This sequence joins TRBV6-5 and TRBJ2-1, with TRBD2 matching over 11 bases. Germline trimming cut 6 bases from V and 11 bases from J; bases unmatched to any gene: 15. Looked up from germline, CDR1 is MNHEY and CDR2 is SVGAGI. There are 16 residues in the CDR3. CDR3 sequence: CASSHHSGGAPMKQFF. CDR3 sequence (DNA): TGTGCCAGCAGCCATCATAGCGGGGGGGCCCCAATGAAGCAGTTCTTC.

The rearrangement uses TRBV5-1 and TRBJ2-2; D is ambiguous. Per germline, CDR1 SGHRS and CDR2 YFSETQ. The V end was cut by 0 bases, the J end by 3 bases, with 6 bases between. CDR3 length equals 14 residues. CDR3: CASSLVADTGELFF. The CDR3 DNA is TGCGCCAGCAGCTTGGTGGCAGACACCGGGGAGCTGTTTTTT. Complete variable domain (other parts from reference TRBV5-1 and TRBJ2-2): KAGVTQTPRYLIKTRGQQVTLSCSPISGHRSVSWYQQTPGQGLQFLFEYFSETQRNKGNFPGRFSGRQFSNSRSEMNVSTLELGDSALYLCASSLVADTGELFFGEGSRLTVL.

This clonotype was counted between two and nine times. The gene calls are TRBV12-3 or TRBV12-4 and TRBJ2-5; 12 positions agree with TRBD2. The V gene end was trimmed by 4 bases and the J gene end by 5 bases; junction bases not matched to a gene: 2. The CDR3 length is 14 residues. The CDR3, as DNA: TGTGCCAGCAGTTCTAGCGGGGGGGCTGAGACCCAGTACTTC. As protein: CASSSSGGAETQYF.

This clonotype was detected a few times. J is TRBJ1-1 and V is TRBV7-9, with a tentative D call TRBD1 (6 bases). This CDR3 has 15 residues. V was cut by 1 base and J by 6 bases, with 15 bases left in between. In germline, CDR1 is SEHNR, CDR2 FQNEAQ (reference sequence). For the CDR3, the DNA is TGTGCCAGCAGCTTAGTTGATGGGGGCATGGCTGAAGCTTTCTTT. It specifies CASSLVDGGMAEAFF. The full variable domain, rest sourced from reference TRBV7-9 and TRBJ1-1, is DTGVSQNPRHKITKRGQNVTFRCDPISEHNRLYWYRQTLGQGPEFLTYFQNEAQLEKSRLLSDRFSAERPKGSFSTLEIQRTEQGDSAMYLCASSLVDGGMAEAFFGQGTRLTVV.

The chain has TRBV29-1 and TRBJ2-5; possible D gene TRBD1, 7 bases. There are 13 residues in the CDR3. The germline CDR1 and CDR2 sequences are SQVTM and ANQGSEA. The ends were cut back, 8 bases at V and 1 base at J, with 14 bases in the middle. CDR3 sequence (DNA): TGCAGCACGCCAGGGGGGAGCCAAGAGACCCAGTACTTC. Encoded protein: CSTPGGSQETQYF.

The gene calls are TRBV10-3 and TRBJ2-5; 7 bases fit TRBD1. V lost 7 bases, J lost 4 bases, and 9 bases stayed unmatched. Per the germline V gene, CDR1 is ENHRY and CDR2 is SYGVKD. This CDR3 has 14 residues. CDR3: CAINNPGGGETQYF. The CDR3 DNA reads TGTGCCATCAACAACCCAGGGGGTGGAGAGACCCAGTACTTC.

This clonotype has only a few counts. J is TRBJ2-7 and V is TRBV28, with D maybe TRBD2 (6 bases). This CDR3 spans 17 amino acids. The germline CDR1 and CDR2 sequences are MDHEN and SYDVKM. V was shortened by 2 bases and J by 2 bases, with 19 bases between the two germline ends. As DNA, the CDR3 is TGTGCCAGCAGTTTAGAAGGCCCGGGGCGGGGAGCCTACGAGCAGTACTTC. It yields the protein CASSLEGPGRGAYEQYF.

The rearrangement links TRBV7-2 to TRBJ2-7, with D uncertain. The CDR3 covers 12 residues. CDR1 is SGHTA, CDR2 FQGNSA, per germline. V lost 8 bases, J lost 2 bases, and 10 bases lay in between. CDR3 coding DNA: TGTGCCAGCGGGGTGGGCCCCTACGAGCAGTACTTC. The encoded protein is CASGVGPYEQYF.

This clonotype has a handful of counts. The rearrangement joins TRBV20-1 to TRBJ2-3, with unresolved D. Germline lookup yields CDR1 DFQATT and CDR2 SNEGSKA (reference sequence). The CDR3 is made up of 12 amino acids. V lost 6 bases, J lost 4 bases, and 11 bases lay in between. The CDR3 loop is CSALTGADTQYF. As DNA, the CDR3 is TGCAGTGCCCTGACCGGCGCAGATACGCAGTATTTT.

This clonotype was seen more than once but under ten times. This chain joins TRBV27 and TRBJ2-5, with TRBD1 identical over 7 bases. V lost 5 bases and J lost 6; bases outside the gene matches: 6. Germline assignment: CDR1 MNHEY and CDR2 SMNVEV (reference sequence). The length of the CDR3 is 13 residues. CDR3 nucleotides: TGTGCCAGCAGTCCGACAGGGTCCCAGACCCAGTACTTC. Encoded protein: CASSPTGSQTQYF.

The genes are TRBV6-2 or TRBV6-3 and TRBJ2-1; 15 bases are a match to TRBD2. Looked up from germline, CDR1 is MNHEY and CDR2 is SVGEGT. J was trimmed by 8 bases and V by 11 bases; bases with no gene match: 7. This CDR3 has 14 amino acids. The CDR3 region is CASRGLAGGYEQFF. The DNA for the CDR3 is TGTGCCTCGCGGGGACTAGCGGGAGGCTATGAGCAGTTCTTC.

This clonotype was picked up a small number of times. This chain joins TRBV5-1 and TRBJ2-3, with a possible D match to TRBD2 (6 bases). CDR3 length equals 14 residues. Trimming removed 3 bases at V and 3 bases at J, with 11 bases between. Per germline, CDR1 SGHRS and CDR2 YFSETQ. In nucleotides, the CDR3 is TGCGCCAGCAGCTCCCCGGCGGGGACAGATACGCAGTATTTT. Translating gives CASSSPAGTDTQYF.

This rearrangement joins TRBV29-1 to TRBJ2-7, with D perhaps matching TRBD1 (5 bases). The CDR3 consists of 13 residues. Germline V gives CDR1 SQVTM, CDR2 ANQGSEA. Trimming removed 6 bases at V and 4 bases at J, with 16 bases between. The CDR3 spells CSVAQGLGYEQYF. The CDR3, as DNA: TGCAGCGTGGCCCAGGGTCTGGGGTACGAGCAGTACTTC.

This clonotype showed up just a few times. CDR3 protein: CASSSTSGPSTDTQYF. In nucleotides, the CDR3 is TGTGCCAGCAGCTCCACTAGCGGACCATCCACAGATACGCAGTATTTT. The chain is built from TRBV7-9 and TRBJ2-3; TRBD2 matches at 8 bases. V shed 4 bases and J 2 bases; nucleotides not matched to a gene: 8. This CDR3 comprises 16 residues. Germline loops: CDR1 SEHNR, CDR2 FQNEAQ (reference sequence). Looking up the rest from reference TRBV7-9 and TRBJ2-3 gives the full variable domain: DTGVSQNPRHKITKRGQNVTFRCDPISEHNRLYWYRQTLGQGPEFLTYFQNEAQLEKSRLLSDRFSAERPKGSFSTLEIQRTEQGDSAMYLCASSSTSGPSTDTQYFGPGTRLTVL.

This chain joins TRBV9 and TRBJ2-1; perhaps TRBD2 as D (6 bases). Germline CDR1 reads SGDLS; CDR2 reads YYNGEE. V lost 4 bases to trimming and J lost 10 bases, with 24 bases between them. The length of the CDR3 is 16 residues. CDR3 in amino acids: CASSPQYGTPRREQFF. For the CDR3, the DNA is TGTGCCAGCAGCCCTCAATACGGGACTCCCCGAAGGGAGCAGTTCTTC. The full variable domain, with the rest looked up from reference TRBV9 and TRBJ2-1, is DSGVTQTPKHLITATGQRVTLRCSPRSGDLSVYWYQQSLDQGLQFLIQYYNGEERAKGNILERFSAQQFPDLHSELNLSSLELGDSALYFCASSPQYGTPRREQFFGPGTRLTVL.